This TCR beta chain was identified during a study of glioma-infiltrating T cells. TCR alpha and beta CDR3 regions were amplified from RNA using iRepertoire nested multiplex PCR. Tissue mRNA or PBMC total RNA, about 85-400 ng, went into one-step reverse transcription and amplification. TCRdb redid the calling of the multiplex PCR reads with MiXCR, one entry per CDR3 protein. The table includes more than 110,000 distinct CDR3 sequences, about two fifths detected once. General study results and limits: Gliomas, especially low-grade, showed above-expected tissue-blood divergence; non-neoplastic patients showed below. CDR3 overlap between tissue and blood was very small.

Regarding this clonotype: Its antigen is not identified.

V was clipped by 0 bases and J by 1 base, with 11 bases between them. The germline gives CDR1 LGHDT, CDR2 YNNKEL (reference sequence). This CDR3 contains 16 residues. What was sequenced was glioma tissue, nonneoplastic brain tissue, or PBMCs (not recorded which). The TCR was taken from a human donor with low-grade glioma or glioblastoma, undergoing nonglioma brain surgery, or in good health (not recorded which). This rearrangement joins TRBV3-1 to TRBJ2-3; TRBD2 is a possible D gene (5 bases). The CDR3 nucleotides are TGTGCCAGCAGCCAAGATGGGAGAGGACGCACAGATACGCAGTATTTT. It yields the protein CASSQDGRGRTDTQYF.